The 17 T cell receptor beta chains listed next were all sequenced from one sample in a study of blood T cell repertoires in COVID-19. TCRdb's copy holds only in-frame clones and misses some; the assay was immunoSEQ multiplex PCR. This table has 150,000 to 200,000 clones, approximately 81% appearing once. The sample consisted of peripheral blood. The origin of the receptors is a human donor with acute or convalescent COVID-19. The donor label of this sample is uncertain.

This clone has only a few counts. The chain employs TRBV18 and TRBJ1-6, with 7 bases identical to TRBD1. The trim removed 2 bases at V and 9 bases at J, leaving 4 bases unmatched. Germline V lookup: CDR1 KGHSH, CDR2 LQKENI. The CDR3 is made up of 14 amino acids. The CDR3 coding sequence is TGTGCCAGCTCACCAACAGGGGATGTTTCACCCCTCCACTTT. Protein product: CASSPTGDVSPLHF.

The gene calls are TRBV7-9 and TRBJ1-2, with 10 bases fitting TRBD1. The germline V gene has CDR1 SEHNR and CDR2 FQNEAQ (reference sequence). The length of the CDR3 is 14 residues. Unmatched junction bases numbered 8, after V lost 5 bases and J lost 8 bases. CDR3 loop: CASSPPGQGSGYTF. The CDR3 DNA sequence: TGTGCCAGCAGCCCACCGGGACAGGGGTCCGGCTACACCTTC.

The V call is TRBV5-6, the J call TRBJ1-5; D is ambiguous. The CDR3 spans 14 residues. V was shortened by 2 bases and J by 4 bases, with 10 bases between the two germline ends. Germline values: CDR1 SGHDT, CDR2 YYEEEE. The CDR3 here is CASSFGGRNQPQHF. The CDR3 DNA follows: TGTGCCAGCAGCTTCGGAGGAAGGAATCAGCCCCAGCATTTT. Full variable domain (missing parts from reference TRBV5-6 and TRBJ1-5): DAGVTQSPTHLIKTRGQQVTLRCSPKSGHDTVSWYQQALGQGPQFIFQYYEEEERQRGNFPDRFSGHQFPNYSSELNVNALLLGDSALYLCASSFGGRNQPQHFGDGTRLSIL.

The J gene is TRBJ1-6, the V gene TRBV5-1; 10 bases agree with TRBD1. This CDR3 has 18 residues. V lost 1 base and J lost 8; bases outside the gene matches: 12. CDR1 and CDR2 from the germline V gene are SGHRS and YFSETQ. In DNA form, the CDR3 reads TGCGCCAGCAGCTTGACATCCGACAGGGGGCGAGAAGATTCACCCCTCCACTTT. The encoded protein is CASSLTSDRGREDSPLHF.

This chain connects TRBV4-1 to TRBJ1-5; D remains unclear. The V and J ends lost 3 bases and 4 bases respectively, with 16 bases between them. The length of the CDR3 is 16 residues. From germline, CDR1 is MGHRA and CDR2 YSYEKL. The CDR3, as DNA: TGCGCCAGCAGCCAGGAGCCGGGAATAAGTAATCAGCCCCAGCATTTT. Translating gives CASSQEPGISNQPQHF.

This chain joins TRBV5-5 and TRBJ1-6, with TRBD1 identical over 12 bases. This CDR3 has 19 residues. With V trimmed by 2 bases and J by 0 bases, 6 bases remained unmatched. Per germline, CDR1 SGHKS and CDR2 YYEKEE (reference sequence). This CDR3 reads CASSFSPGQGASYNSPLHF. The CDR3 region has the DNA TGTGCCAGCAGCTTTTCCCCGGGACAGGGGGCCTCCTATAATTCACCCCTCCACTTT.

J is TRBJ2-7 and V is TRBV5-4; 9 bases are a match to TRBD2. The V segment lost 0 bases and the J segment 5 bases; nucleotides outside the gene matches: 6. In germline, CDR1 is SGHNT, CDR2 YYREEE (reference sequence). The CDR3 contains 15 residues. Here the CDR3 DNA reads TGTGCCAGCAGCTTGGCGGGGCGGGGGGGCGACGAGCAGTACTTC. As protein: CASSLAGRGGDEQYF.

To note about this clone: In the same sample, other DNA sequences code for this CDR3. This rearrangement joins TRBV5-1 to TRBJ1-5; D call uncertain. With 0 bases removed from V and 4 bases from J, the gap between germline ends came to 8 bases. CDR3 length: 14 amino acids. The germline gives CDR1 SGHRS, CDR2 YFSETQ. Written as DNA, the CDR3 is TGCGCCAGCAGCTTGGGTGGCGGGAATCAGCCCCAGCATTTT. Its protein is CASSLGGGNQPQHF.

CDR3 amino acids: CASRSRDTNTGELFF. The CDR3 nucleotides are TGTGCCAGCAGGAGCAGAGACACTAACACCGGGGAGCTGTTTTTT. The V and J genes are TRBV2 and TRBJ2-2; no firm D call. In germline, CDR1 is SNHLY, CDR2 FYNNEI. There are 15 residues in the CDR3. Trimming cost V 6 bases and J 2 bases, with 13 bases left between them. Based on the CDR3 plus reference TRBV2 and TRBJ2-2, the full variable domain is EPEVTQTPSHQVTQMGQEVILRCVPISNHLYFYWYRQILGQKVEFLVSFYNNEISEKSEIFDDQFSVERPDGSNFTLKIRSTKLEDSAMYFCASRSRDTNTGELFFGEGSRLTVL.

The chain joins TRBV18 to TRBJ2-1; D gene unclear. Germline V gives CDR1 KGHSH, CDR2 LQKENI. The V and J ends lost 4 bases and 14 bases respectively, with 12 bases between them. The CDR3 has 11 residues. The CDR3 DNA reads as TGTGCCAGCTCACGAGCCGAACGGGAGTTCTTC. The encoded protein is CASSRAEREFF.

In its sample, this clone was seen once. V usage is TRBV2 and J usage is TRBJ2-3; 9 bases line up with TRBD1. V shed 4 bases, J shed 2 bases, and the junction held 7 bases outside the gene matches. Per the germline V gene, CDR1 is SNHLY and CDR2 is FYNNEI. This CDR3 contains 16 residues. The CDR3 sequence is CASSGPGTGNTDTQYF. Here the CDR3 DNA reads TGTGCCAGCAGTGGACCCGGGACAGGGAACACAGATACGCAGTATTTT.

In this sample, this clone turned up a few times. The J gene is TRBJ1-1, the V gene TRBV14; weak D call: TRBD1 (6 bases). CDR3 size: 13 residues. Per germline, CDR1 SGHDN and CDR2 FVKESK. V lost 6 bases and J 4 bases, leaving 12 bases between the germline ends. The CDR3 DNA is TGTGCCAGCAGACCGACAGGCCCCACTGAAGCTTTCTTT. As protein: CASRPTGPTEAFF. Full variable domain (outside the CDR3, taken from reference TRBV14 and TRBJ1-1): EAGVTQFPSHSVIEKGQTVTLRCDPISGHDNLYWYRRVMGKEIKFLLHFVKESKQDESGMPNNRFLAERTGGTYSTLKVQPAELEDSGVYFCASRPTGPTEAFFGQGTRLTVV.

This clone was detected only a few times. The rearrangement joins TRBV5-1 to TRBJ2-7, with 11 bases lining up with TRBD1. The CDR3 is 16 amino acids. V trimming: 2 bases; J trimming: 4 bases; junction bases outside the gene matches: 8. Germline assignment: CDR1 SGHRS and CDR2 YFSETQ. The CDR3 is CASSFRGTGGEYEQYF. As DNA, the CDR3 is TGCGCCAGCAGCTTCCGCGGGACAGGGGGAGAATACGAGCAGTACTTC.

This sequence joins TRBV6-5 and TRBJ1-2, with a possible D match to TRBD1 (6 bases). V gave up 0 bases and J gave up 2 bases, with 13 bases separating them. This CDR3 contains 16 residues. Germline V gene lookup returns CDR1 MNHEY and CDR2 SVGAGI. DNA for the CDR3: TGTGCCAGCAGTTACTCGGAAAGGGGGTCCAACTATGGCTACACCTTC. Translating gives CASSYSERGSNYGYTF.

The chain combines TRBV5-6 with TRBJ1-1; perhaps TRBD1 as D (5 bases). The V end lost 3 bases, the J end lost 4 bases, and 7 bases lay between the germline ends. This CDR3 contains 12 residues. CDR1 and CDR2 from the germline V gene are SGHDT and YYEEEE. This chain's CDR3 is CASSWGGTEAFF. CDR3 nucleotide sequence: TGTGCCAGCAGCTGGGGGGGCACTGAAGCTTTCTTT.

The chain carries TRBV7-9 and TRBJ2-1, with 7 bases fitting TRBD1. There are 16 residues in the CDR3. Germline V gene data show CDR1 as SEHNR and CDR2 as FQNEAQ (reference sequence). The V gene end was trimmed by 5 bases and the J gene end by 2 bases; junction bases not matched to a gene: 9. The CDR3 bases are TGTGCCAGCAGCCCCCCAGCCAGGGGGACCTACAATGAGCAGTTCTTC. Encoded protein: CASSPPARGTYNEQFF.

The gene calls are TRBV12-3 or TRBV12-4 and TRBJ2-2; D is unclear. The CDR3 covers 12 residues. Trimming shortened V by 3 bases and J by 6 bases, and 5 bases separated the two germline ends. The CDR3 here is CASSFNAGELFF. The CDR3 nucleotides are TGTGCCAGCAGTTTTAATGCCGGGGAGCTGTTTTTT.